The 11 T cell receptor beta chains given below trace back to one sample, sequenced in a study of shared clonotypes between healthy human individuals. TCRdb keeps only in-frame clones here, not all; method: immunoSEQ multiplex PCR. The profile shows about 1.5 million clones, 95% to 99% of them singletons. The sequencing sample was made of naive CD4+ T cells sorted from blood. The subset denotes: CD45RA+ positively selected. The receptors shown here come from a man between 25 and 39 years old in good health.

The chain has TRBV7-9 and TRBJ2-4; D possibly corresponds to TRBD2 (6 bases). The CDR3 spans 16 residues. Germline CDR1 is SEHNR and CDR2 is FQNEAQ (reference sequence). V was trimmed by 4 bases and J by 0 bases, leaving 13 bases between them. CDR3 region: CASSSLQGLAKNIQYF. The CDR3 nucleotides are TGTGCCAGCAGCTCCCTCCAGGGACTAGCCAAAAACATTCAGTACTTC.

This clone was picked up one time. The chain employs TRBV9 and TRBJ2-7, with 13 bases fitting TRBD2. V shed 4 bases, J shed 3 bases, and the junction held 4 bases outside the gene matches. Germline V gives CDR1 SGDLS, CDR2 YYNGEE. The CDR3 sequence is 15 residues long. CDR3 sequence: CASSTRLAGGYEQYF. For the CDR3, the DNA is TGTGCCAGCAGCACCCGACTAGCGGGAGGCTACGAGCAGTACTTC.

The CDR3 sequence is CASTGQGGYTF. DNA for the CDR3: TGTGCCAGCACGGGACAGGGTGGCTACACCTTC. The chain carries TRBV18 and TRBJ1-2; 9 nucleotides agree with TRBD1. Germline CDR1 reads KGHSH; CDR2 reads LQKENI. CDR3 length: 11 amino acids. V lost 8 bases and J lost 7; bases outside the gene matches: 2.

The chain is built from TRBV19 and TRBJ2-1; weak D call: TRBD2 (6 bases). Germline V gene lookup returns CDR1 LNHDA and CDR2 SQIVND (reference sequence). This CDR3 spans 17 amino acids. V dropped 3 bases and J dropped 0 bases, with 15 bases sitting between them. As DNA, the CDR3 is TGTGCCAGTAGTATTAGGTCGGCGGGAAGCTCCTACAATGAGCAGTTCTTC. As protein: CASSIRSAGSSYNEQFF.

The chain is built from TRBV29-1 and TRBJ2-2, with D perhaps matching TRBD2 (5 bases). CDR1 is SQVTM and CDR2 is ANQGSEA in the germline V gene. Trimming took off 5 bases at V and 1 base at J, with 8 bases between the two ends. This CDR3 comprises 13 residues. Here the CDR3 DNA reads TGCAGCGTTCTTAGCGAGAACACCGGGGAGCTGTTTTTT. It specifies CSVLSENTGELFF.

This clone has just a few counts. This chain joins TRBV4-1 and TRBJ2-7; 10 bases are shared with TRBD1. CDR1 MGHRA and CDR2 YSYEKL come from the germline V gene. The V segment lost 2 bases and the J segment 6 bases; nucleotides outside the gene matches: 10. The CDR3 has 16 amino acids. This CDR3 is CASSQRSGTGEAEQYF. The CDR3 DNA follows: TGCGCCAGCAGCCAAAGGTCCGGGACAGGGGAAGCCGAGCAGTACTTC.

This clone was detected only once. The genes are TRBV27 and TRBJ1-2, with D hard to call. The germline CDR1 and CDR2 sequences are MNHEY and SMNVEV (reference sequence). The V and J ends lost 6 bases and 0 bases respectively, with 8 bases between them. The CDR3 runs 13 residues. The DNA of the CDR3 is TGTGCCAGCAGCCATAGAGCTAACTATGGCTACACCTTC. As protein: CASSHRANYGYTF.

In its sample, this clone was seen once. The rearrangement uses TRBV4-1 and TRBJ1-1; D is unclear. The length of the CDR3 is 14 residues. Germline assignment: CDR1 MGHRA and CDR2 YSYEKL. Trimming left V 1 base short and J 11 bases short, with 17 bases between. CDR3 protein: CASSQGGWDFGAFF. In DNA, the CDR3 is TGCGCCAGCAGCCAAGGAGGATGGGATTTTGGGGCTTTCTTT.

This clone appeared a single time. The chain uses TRBV5-4 and TRBJ2-1; D is possibly TRBD2 (6 bases). The CDR3 runs to 15 residues. Trimming removed 0 bases from V and 4 bases from J, with 11 bases in between. In germline, CDR1 is SGHNT, CDR2 YYREEE (reference sequence). The CDR3 region is CASSLAGGDYNEQFF. CDR3 sequence (DNA): TGTGCCAGCAGCTTGGCCGGCGGGGATTACAATGAGCAGTTCTTC. Full variable domain (outside the CDR3, taken from reference TRBV5-4 and TRBJ2-1): ETGVTQSPTHLIKTRGQQVTLRCSSQSGHNTVSWYQQALGQGPQFIFQYYREEENGRGNFPPRFSGLQFPNYSSELNVNALELDDSALYLCASSLAGGDYNEQFFGPGTRLTVL.

This chain uses TRBV7-6 with TRBJ2-2, with 14 bases aligning to TRBD2. After removal of 1 base from V and 6 bases from J, the junction contained 10 bases not matched to a gene. Per the germline V gene, CDR1 is SGHVS and CDR2 is FNYEAQ. The CDR3 has 19 amino acids. The CDR3 loop reads CASSLGTGTSGSIPGELFF. The CDR3 nucleotides are TGTGCCAGCAGCTTAGGCACCGGGACTAGCGGGAGTATCCCCGGGGAGCTGTTTTTT.

The chain employs TRBV5-1 and TRBJ1-4; unclear D gene. The CDR3 runs to 15 residues. The germline V gene has CDR1 SGHRS and CDR2 YFSETQ. Trimming took 7 bases from V and 6 from J, leaving 19 bases between them. This CDR3 reads CASSSFGFPDEKLFF. The CDR3 coding sequence is TGCGCCAGCTCCAGTTTTGGGTTTCCCGATGAAAAACTGTTTTTT.